The 21 T cell receptor beta chains listed next were all sequenced from one sample in a study of blood T cell repertoires in COVID-19. TCRdb keeps only in-frame clones here, not all; method: immunoSEQ multiplex PCR. The sample has about 16,000 clones; approximately 88% are singletons. Specimen: peripheral blood. Receptor source: a man aged 60 to 69 with acute or convalescent COVID-19.

The V gene is TRBV6-5, the J gene TRBJ1-1; 9 positions match TRBD1. The CDR3 extends over 13 amino acids. The V segment lost 6 bases and the J segment 11 bases; nucleotides outside the gene matches: 10. The V gene's germline CDR1 is MNHEY and CDR2 SVGAGI. In DNA form, the CDR3 reads TGTGCCAGCAGGGAGGGACAGGGTGACGGGGCTTTCTTT. This codes for CASREGQGDGAFF.

The chain combines TRBV12-3 or TRBV12-4 with TRBJ2-3; D gene ambiguous. Trimming took 11 bases from V and 0 from J, leaving 12 bases between them. The CDR3 extends over 13 amino acids. CDR3 protein: CASGSSSTDTQYF. In nucleotides, the CDR3 is TGTGCCTCCGGGTCCTCCAGCACAGATACGCAGTATTTT.

This sequence joins TRBV2 and TRBJ2-5; 8 bases match TRBD2. V trimming: 6 bases; J trimming: 5 bases; junction bases outside the gene matches: 11. The CDR3 is made up of 15 amino acids. Per the germline V gene, CDR1 is SNHLY and CDR2 is FYNNEI. The CDR3 region is CASRVGSGSGETQYF. CDR3 nucleotide sequence: TGTGCCAGCAGGGTGGGAAGCGGGAGCGGTGAGACCCAGTACTTC.

Regarding this clone: The same CDR3 can be traced to other DNA sequences in this sample. The V call is TRBV9, the J call TRBJ2-5; TRBD2 aligns across 10 bases. The trim removed 2 bases at V and 5 bases at J, leaving 15 bases unmatched. The CDR3 consists of 18 residues. Germline V gene sequence: CDR1 SGDLS, CDR2 YYNGEE. The CDR3 loop reads CASSVGGSGRARVETQYF. The CDR3 DNA follows: TGTGCCAGCAGCGTTGGGGGCAGCGGGAGGGCCAGGGTGGAGACCCAGTACTTC.

This sequence joins TRBV11-1 and TRBJ2-1; 12 nucleotides match TRBD2. CDR1 and CDR2 (germline): SGHAT, FQDESV (reference sequence). With V trimmed by 6 bases and J by 9 bases, 6 bases remained unmatched. The CDR3 extends over 14 amino acids. The CDR3 loop is CASRWTSGEGEQFF. The DNA for the CDR3 is TGTGCCAGCAGGTGGACTAGCGGGGAGGGTGAGCAGTTCTTC.

V gene TRBV10-3 combines with J gene TRBJ2-6; D is undetermined. V was cut by 0 bases and J by 4 bases, with 10 bases left in between. This CDR3 has 16 amino acids. CDR1 ENHRY and CDR2 SYGVKD come from the germline V gene. Written as DNA, the CDR3 is TGTGCCATCAGTGAGTCACACACACAAGGGGCCAACGTCCTGACTTTC. As protein: CAISESHTQGANVLTF.

The rearrangement joins TRBV6-4 to TRBJ2-1, with 7 bases matching TRBD1. Germline CDR1 reads MRHNA; CDR2 reads SNTAGT. V dropped 5 bases and J dropped 5; count of bases not matched to a gene: 3. The CDR3 sequence is 13 residues long. CDR3 region: CASSQQGNNEQFF. The CDR3 coding sequence is TGTGCCAGCAGTCAACAGGGGAACAATGAGCAGTTCTTC.

V gene TRBV5-1 combines with J gene TRBJ1-2; unclear D gene. The CDR3 spans 13 residues. Germline lookup yields CDR1 SGHRS and CDR2 YFSETQ. V dropped 0 bases and J dropped 8 bases, with 11 bases sitting between them. In DNA, the CDR3 is TGCGCCAGCAGCTTGGCCCGGGAGAACGGCTACACCTTC. Translated: CASSLARENGYTF.

V gene TRBV1 combines with J gene TRBJ2-7; TRBD2 is the table's D call and was not checked against the DNA. TRBV1 is labeled a pseudogene. This CDR3 is 17 amino acids long. Written as DNA, the CDR3 is TGCACCAGCAGCCAAGATCGCACGGGGGGGACCATTTACGAGCAGTACTTC. Residues: CTSSQDRTGGTIYEQYF.

V and J are TRBV24-1 and TRBJ1-1, with a possible D match to TRBD1 (5 bases). This CDR3 spans 13 amino acids. The V and J ends lost 4 bases and 5 bases respectively, with 10 bases between them. CDR1 KGHDR and CDR2 SFDVKD come from the germline V gene. The CDR3: CATSEGGRTEAFF. In nucleotides, the CDR3 is TGTGCCACCAGTGAGGGGGGGAGAACTGAAGCTTTCTTT.

The chain links TRBV14 to TRBJ2-1, with TRBD2 matching 8 bases. CDR1 is SGHDN and CDR2 is FVKESK in the germline V gene. This CDR3 comprises 17 residues. V gave up 2 bases and J gave up 0 bases; unmatched junction bases: 6. The CDR3 DNA follows: TGTGCCAGCAGCCAAACGGGGGGGCCCCCCTCCTACAATGAGCAGTTCTTC. It codes for CASSQTGGPPSYNEQFF.

This chain joins TRBV3-1 (or the pseudogene TRBV3-2) and TRBJ2-7; D is perhaps TRBD1 (5 bases). This CDR3 is 13 amino acids long. The V gene lost 4 bases and the J gene lost 4 bases, with 11 bases spanning the gap. CDR1 and CDR2 (germline): LGHDT, YNNKEL (reference sequence). The CDR3 reads CASSPTGLYEQYF. The CDR3 region has the DNA TGTGCCAGCAGCCCCACAGGTCTGTACGAGCAGTACTTC.

The chain uses TRBV7-2 and TRBJ2-4, with D maybe TRBD2 (6 bases). V gave up 1 base and J gave up 4 bases, with 11 bases separating them. Germline assignment: CDR1 SGHTA and CDR2 FQGNSA. CDR3 size: 15 residues. The CDR3: CASSLGFREKNIQYF. The CDR3 region has the DNA TGTGCCAGCAGCTTAGGTTTTCGGGAGAAAAACATTCAGTACTTC.

The V call is TRBV3-1 (or the pseudogene TRBV3-2), the J call TRBJ1-2; D unresolved. CDR3 size: 13 residues. CDR1 and CDR2 from the germline V gene are LGHDT and YNNKEL (reference sequence). V lost 1 base to trimming and J lost 4 bases, with 7 bases between them. The CDR3 DNA reads as TGTGCCAGCAGCCAAGGGTACTTCTATGGCTACACCTTC. This gives the protein CASSQGYFYGYTF.

V gene TRBV2 combines with J gene TRBJ1-5, with TRBD1 as a possible D gene (6 bases). V was trimmed by 6 bases and J by 0 bases, leaving 9 bases between them. Germline CDR1 SNHLY, CDR2 FYNNEI. The CDR3 spans 14 residues. CDR3 in amino acids: CASSYRDSNQPQHF. CDR3 DNA: TGTGCCAGCAGCTACAGGGATAGCAATCAGCCCCAGCATTTT.

This chain joins TRBV19 and TRBJ2-1; no clear D gene. Germline values: CDR1 LNHDA, CDR2 SQIVND (reference sequence). The V gene lost 7 bases and the J gene lost 0 bases, with 10 bases spanning the gap. The CDR3 has 14 amino acids. The CDR3 sequence is CASTNRSSYNEQFF. CDR3 bases: TGTGCCAGTACAAACCGGAGCTCCTACAATGAGCAGTTCTTC.

V usage is TRBV6-1 and J usage is TRBJ1-2, with D possibly being TRBD1 (6 bases). This CDR3 is built from 15 residues. V lost 0 bases and J lost 4, with 12 bases in between. CDR1 MNHNS and CDR2 SASEGT come from the germline V gene. The CDR3 protein is CASSEAQGRGYGYTF. The DNA of the CDR3 is TGTGCCAGCAGTGAAGCGCAGGGCAGGGGCTATGGCTACACCTTC.

This clone was seen a handful of times. The rearrangement joins TRBV4-1 to TRBJ2-1; a possible D gene is TRBD1 (6 bases). The CDR3 is made up of 16 amino acids. Trimming shortened V by 2 bases and J by 5 bases, and 16 bases separated the two germline ends. Germline CDR1 and CDR2: MGHRA and YSYEKL. CDR3 loop: CASSQILQGYHNEQFF. In nucleotides, the CDR3 is TGCGCCAGCAGCCAAATTCTACAGGGCTACCACAATGAGCAGTTCTTC.

The chain has TRBV7-2 and TRBJ1-1; 9 nucleotides line up with TRBD1. Unmatched junction bases numbered 5, after V lost 3 bases and J lost 6 bases. The length of the CDR3 is 14 residues. Germline CDR1 reads SGHTA; CDR2 reads FQGNSA. The CDR3 coding sequence is TGTGCCAGCAGCTTTGGGACAGGGAGCGCTGAAGCTTTCTTT. Its protein is CASSFGTGSAEAFF. Looking up the rest from reference TRBV7-2 and TRBJ1-1 gives the full variable domain: GAGVSQSPSNKVTEKGKDVELRCDPISGHTALYWYRQSLGQGLEFLIYFQGNSAPDKSGLPSDRFSAERTGGSVSTLTIQRTQQEDSAVYLCASSFGTGSAEAFFGQGTRLTVV.

V usage is TRBV7-2 and J usage is TRBJ1-1, with D possibly being TRBD1 (5 bases). Trimming pared 5 bases from V and 7 bases from J, leaving 11 bases between. This CDR3 spans 12 amino acids. Germline CDR1 reads SGHTA; CDR2 reads FQGNSA. CDR3 loop: CASSHPGLEAFF. CDR3 coding DNA: TGTGCCAGCAGCCATCCGGGACTTGAAGCTTTCTTT. Full variable domain (remainder filled in from reference TRBV7-2 and TRBJ1-1): GAGVSQSPSNKVTEKGKDVELRCDPISGHTALYWYRQSLGQGLEFLIYFQGNSAPDKSGLPSDRFSAERTGGSVSTLTIQRTQQEDSAVYLCASSHPGLEAFFGQGTRLTVV.

The V gene is TRBV9, the J gene TRBJ2-2, with 8 bases lining up with TRBD1. Germline V gives CDR1 SGDLS, CDR2 YYNGEE. This CDR3 is built from 15 residues. Trimming removed 3 bases from V and 4 bases from J; junction bases left unmatched: 5. This chain's CDR3 is CASSARQGITGELFF. CDR3 coding DNA: TGTGCCAGCAGCGCCAGACAGGGGATCACCGGGGAGCTGTTTTTT.